A selection of T cell receptor beta chains follows, all from one sample in a study of blood T cell repertoires in COVID-19. Repertoires were generated with immunoSEQ multiplex PCR, while TCRdb's copy carries only in-frame clones and drops some. Among tens of thousands of clones listed, approximately 78% were seen once. The sequencing sample was made of peripheral blood. Receptors were obtained from a human donor with acute or convalescent COVID-19. The donor label of this sample is uncertain. Each CDR3 is given with its conserved first and last residue. A D gene is named only where the DNA matches it firmly. Some rows have no size entry. The others give once, few or many, or a class for an expanded clone.

j_gene: TRBJ1-5
v_gene: TRBV7-2
abundance: once
d_gene: -
CDR3nt: TGTGCCAGCAGCTTATGGTCGGGGGAGGGTCAGCCCCAGCATTTT
CDR3aa: CASSLWSGEGQPQHF

j_gene: TRBJ1-2
v_gene: TRBV30
abundance: -
d_gene: -
CDR3nt: TGTGCCTGGAGTGTAGAAGCGAATCTCGGCTACACCTTC
CDR3aa: CAWSVEANLGYTF

j_gene: TRBJ2-2
v_gene: TRBV5-5
abundance: -
d_gene: TRBD2
CDR3nt: TGTGCCAGCAGCTTGGTAGCGGGAGCCCCCGGGGAGCTGTTTTTT
CDR3aa: CASSLVAGAPGELFF

j_gene: TRBJ1-3
v_gene: TRBV10-3
abundance: -
d_gene: TRBD1
CDR3nt: TGTGCCATCTCGGTGACAGGGCGTTCTGGAAACACCATATATTTT
CDR3aa: CAISVTGRSGNTIYF

j_gene: TRBJ2-4
v_gene: TRBV30
abundance: -
d_gene: -
CDR3nt: TGTGCCTGGAGTGTACGGCTTCAGGACATTCAGTACTTC
CDR3aa: CAWSVRLQDIQYF

j_gene: TRBJ1-4
v_gene: TRBV4-3
abundance: once
d_gene: TRBD1
CDR3nt: TGCGCCAGCAGCCAAACCGGGACAGGGAATGAAAAACTGTTTTTT
CDR3aa: CASSQTGTGNEKLFF

j_gene: TRBJ2-1
v_gene: TRBV20-1
abundance: few
d_gene: -
CDR3nt: TGCAGTGCTAGTAGCGACTTGAGCTCCTACAATGAGCAGTTCTTC
CDR3aa: CSASSDLSSYNEQFF

j_gene: TRBJ1-2
v_gene: TRBV28
abundance: -
d_gene: -
CDR3nt: TGTGCCAGCAGCGGACAGATGAGCTATGGCTACACCTTC
CDR3aa: CASSGQMSYGYTF

j_gene: TRBJ1-2
v_gene: TRBV2
abundance: -
d_gene: -
CDR3nt: TGTGCCAGTGTTGCGGGGGCCACATTAAGGGGCTACACCTTC
CDR3aa: CASVAGATLRGYTF

j_gene: TRBJ1-1
v_gene: TRBV11-3
abundance: -
d_gene: -
CDR3nt: TGTGCCAGCAGCTTGGAGGAGACTGAAGCTTTCTTT
CDR3aa: CASSLEETEAFF

j_gene: TRBJ1-4
v_gene: TRBV4-2
abundance: -
d_gene: TRBD1
CDR3nt: TGTGCCAGCAGCCAAGTTGGCAGGGGGACTGGTGAAAAACTGTTTTTT
CDR3aa: CASSQVGRGTGEKLFF

j_gene: TRBJ1-2
v_gene: TRBV20-1
abundance: -
d_gene: -
CDR3nt: TGCAGTGCTAGTCGGCAAGGACTAGCCTATGGCTACACCTTC
CDR3aa: CSASRQGLAYGYTF

j_gene: TRBJ1-5
v_gene: TRBV28
abundance: -
d_gene: TRBD1
CDR3nt: TGTGCCAGCAGTTTGGTGACAGGGAATCAGCCCCAGCATTTT
CDR3aa: CASSLVTGNQPQHF

j_gene: TRBJ2-3
v_gene: TRBV4-3
abundance: -
d_gene: TRBD2
CDR3nt: TGCGCCAGCAGTGTGCAGGTAGCGGGGGGGCTGTCAGATACGCAGTATTTT
CDR3aa: CASSVQVAGGLSDTQYF

j_gene: TRBJ2-1
v_gene: TRBV29-1
abundance: -
d_gene: TRBD2
CDR3nt: TGCAGCGTTGGCGGGGCGGGAGGACAACAAGGATACAATGAGCAGTTCTTC
CDR3aa: CSVGGAGGQQGYNEQFF

j_gene: TRBJ2-1
v_gene: TRBV7-3
abundance: once
d_gene: TRBD1
CDR3nt: TGTGCCAGCAGCTTACAGGGGGCTATCTACAATGAGCAGTTCTTC
CDR3aa: CASSLQGAIYNEQFF

j_gene: TRBJ1-1
v_gene: TRBV4-1
abundance: -
d_gene: TRBD1
CDR3nt: TGCGCCAGCAGCCCCGGGACAGGGACCATGAACACTGAAGCTTTCTTT
CDR3aa: CASSPGTGTMNTEAFF

j_gene: TRBJ1-3
v_gene: TRBV19
abundance: -
d_gene: TRBD1
CDR3nt: TGTGCCAGTATCGGGACAGGCAGAGGAAACACCATATATTTT
CDR3aa: CASIGTGRGNTIYF

j_gene: TRBJ2-3
v_gene: TRBV3-1/TRBV3-2
abundance: -
d_gene: TRBD2
CDR3nt: TGTGCCAGCAGCCGCCTAGCGGCAGATACGCAGTATTTT
CDR3aa: CASSRLAADTQYF

j_gene: TRBJ2-7
v_gene: TRBV25-1
abundance: -
d_gene: TRBD1
CDR3nt: TGTGCCAGCAGGGGACAGGGAACCTACGAGCAGTACTTC
CDR3aa: CASRGQGTYEQYF

j_gene: TRBJ2-2
v_gene: TRBV6-6
abundance: -
d_gene: -
CDR3nt: TGTGCCAGCAGCCAAGACAGGCCCAACGGGGAGCTGTTTTTT
CDR3aa: CASSQDRPNGELFF

j_gene: TRBJ1-5
v_gene: TRBV28
abundance: -
d_gene: -
CDR3nt: TGTGCCAGCAGTTTAGTCGGTGGGGGGGGCAATCAGCCCCAGCATTTT
CDR3aa: CASSLVGGGGNQPQHF

j_gene: TRBJ2-1
v_gene: TRBV28
abundance: -
d_gene: -
CDR3nt: TGTGCCAGCAGTTCCACCAGACTAGTTTCTGAGCAGTTCTTC
CDR3aa: CASSSTRLVSEQFF

j_gene: TRBJ1-2
v_gene: TRBV7-2
abundance: -
d_gene: TRBD1
CDR3nt: TGTGCCAGCAGCTTATCCCGGACAGGGGGCGCAAATGGCTACACCTTC
CDR3aa: CASSLSRTGGANGYTF

j_gene: TRBJ2-5
v_gene: TRBV5-6
abundance: -
d_gene: TRBD1
CDR3nt: TGTGCCAGCAGCTTGGGGACAGGAAAGACCCAGTACTTC
CDR3aa: CASSLGTGKTQYF